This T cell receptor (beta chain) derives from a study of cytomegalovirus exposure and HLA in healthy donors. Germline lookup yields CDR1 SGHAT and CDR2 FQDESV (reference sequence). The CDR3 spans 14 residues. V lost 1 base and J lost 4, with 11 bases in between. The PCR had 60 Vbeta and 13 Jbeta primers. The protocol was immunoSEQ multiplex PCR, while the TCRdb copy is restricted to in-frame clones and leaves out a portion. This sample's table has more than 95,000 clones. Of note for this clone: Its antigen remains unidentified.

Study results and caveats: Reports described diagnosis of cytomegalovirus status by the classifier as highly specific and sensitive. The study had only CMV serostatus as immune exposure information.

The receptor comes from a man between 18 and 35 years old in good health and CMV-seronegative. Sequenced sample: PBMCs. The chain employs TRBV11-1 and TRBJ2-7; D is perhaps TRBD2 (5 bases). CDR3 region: CASSLGGSSYEQYF. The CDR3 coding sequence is TGTGCCAGCAGCTTAGGAGGGAGTTCGTACGAGCAGTACTTC. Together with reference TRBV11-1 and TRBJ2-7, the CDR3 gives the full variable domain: EAEVAQSPRYKITEKSQAVAFWCDPISGHATLYWYRQILGQGPELLVQFQDESVVDDSQLPKDRFSAERLKGVDSTLKIQPAELGDSAMYLCASSLGGSSYEQYFGPGTRLTVT.